This T cell receptor (beta chain) was profiled in a study of metastatic and nonmetastatic thyroid tumors. Study details: Repertoire comparison spanned blood and tumor or nodule tissue of malignant and benign thyroid patients. Study-wide points: Reports indicated that malignant thyroid tumors showed significantly higher TCR beta diversity than benign nodules did, in blood and tumor.

This clone has a single count. The target antigen is unknown. A junction boundary mismatches the germline segment, possibly from a read error. Other DNA sequences in the same sample also yield this CDR3. As processed by the authors: CDR3 was compared across clinicopathological groups, and the resulting differences were used to build a distant-metastasis classifier for papillary thyroid cancer. TCRdb called clones again from the PCR reads with MiXCR. TCRdb's processing, not the authors' own work, is the source of the V and J calls. The sample contains 35,000 to 50,000 clones, less than 5% of which appear only once. No treatment of any kind had been given to any patient before thyroid surgery. The CDR3 sequence is 15 residues long. Germline lookup yields CDR1 SGHNT and CDR2 YENEEA.

The TCR sequence derives from a female donor with papillary thyroid cancer or a benign thyroid nodule (not recorded which). Some clones in this sample may be carry-over from other donors' samples. The sequenced sample consisted of blood. V and J are TRBV11-3 and TRBJ1-1; D call uncertain. This CDR3 is CAGSLAGQMNTEAFF. CDR3 nucleotide sequence: TGTGCCGGCAGCTTAGCGGGTCAGATGAACACTGAAGCTTTCTTT.